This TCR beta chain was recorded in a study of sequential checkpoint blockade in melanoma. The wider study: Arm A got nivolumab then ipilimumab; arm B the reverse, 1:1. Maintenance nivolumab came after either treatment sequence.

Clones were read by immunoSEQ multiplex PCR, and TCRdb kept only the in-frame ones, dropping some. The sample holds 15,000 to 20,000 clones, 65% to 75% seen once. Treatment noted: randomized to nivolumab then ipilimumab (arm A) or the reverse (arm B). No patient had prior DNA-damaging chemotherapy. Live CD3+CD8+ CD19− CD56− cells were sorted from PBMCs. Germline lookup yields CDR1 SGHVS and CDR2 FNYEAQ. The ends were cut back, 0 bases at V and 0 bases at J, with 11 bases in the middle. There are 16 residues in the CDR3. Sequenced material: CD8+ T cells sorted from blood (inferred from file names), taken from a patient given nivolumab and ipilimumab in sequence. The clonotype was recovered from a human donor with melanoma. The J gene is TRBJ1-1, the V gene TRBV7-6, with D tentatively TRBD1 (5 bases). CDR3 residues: CASSLAPGRLNTEAFF. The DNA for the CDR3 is TGTGCCAGCAGCTTAGCGCCAGGGCGACTGAACACTGAAGCTTTCTTT.